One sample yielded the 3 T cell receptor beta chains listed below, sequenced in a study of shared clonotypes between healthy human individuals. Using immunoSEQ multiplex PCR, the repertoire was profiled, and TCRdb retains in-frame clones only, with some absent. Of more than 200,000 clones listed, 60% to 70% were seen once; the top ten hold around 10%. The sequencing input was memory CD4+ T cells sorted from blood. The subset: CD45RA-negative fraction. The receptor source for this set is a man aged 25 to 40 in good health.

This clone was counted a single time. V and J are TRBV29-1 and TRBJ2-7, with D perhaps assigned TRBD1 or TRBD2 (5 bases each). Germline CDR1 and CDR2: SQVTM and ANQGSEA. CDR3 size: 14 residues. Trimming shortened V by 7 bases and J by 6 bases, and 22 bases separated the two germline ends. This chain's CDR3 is CSAGMYTGYGEQYF. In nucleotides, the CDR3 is TGCAGCGCCGGGATGTACACAGGATATGGCGAGCAGTACTTC.

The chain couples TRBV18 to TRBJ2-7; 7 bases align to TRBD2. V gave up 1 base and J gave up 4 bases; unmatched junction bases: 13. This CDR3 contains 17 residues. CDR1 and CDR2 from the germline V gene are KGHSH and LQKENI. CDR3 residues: CASSPQVLGTTLYEQYF. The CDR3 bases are TGTGCCAGCTCACCACAAGTCTTAGGGACTACTCTATACGAGCAGTACTTC.

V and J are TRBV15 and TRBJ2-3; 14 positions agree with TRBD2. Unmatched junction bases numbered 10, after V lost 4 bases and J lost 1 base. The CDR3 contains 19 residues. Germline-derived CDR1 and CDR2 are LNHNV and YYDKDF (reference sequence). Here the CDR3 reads CATSTKGLAGVRRTDTQYF. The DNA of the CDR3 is TGTGCCACCAGCACGAAGGGACTAGCGGGAGTGCGTCGCACAGATACGCAGTATTTT.